A selection of T cell receptor beta chains follows, all from one sample in a study of B cell selection in AIRE deficiency. Generated by immunoSEQ multiplex PCR, the TCRdb table keeps only in-frame clones and is missing some. The sample lists 25,000 to 30,000 clones; roughly 95% were seen once. The source material was CD4+CD127+ conventional T cells sorted from PBMCs. Receptor source: a human donor in good health. Both conserved end residues are part of each CDR3. The D gene is left open where the match is weak. Clone size is shown for a subset of rows, as once, few, many or a class of expanded clone.

cdr3_aa	cdr3_nt	clone_size	j_call	v_call	d_call
CASMPHLATNEKLFF	TGTGCCAGCATGCCGCACCTCGCAACTAATGAAAAACTGTTTTTT	NA	TRBJ1-4	TRBV27	NA
CASIPTSVLADTQYF	TGTGCCAGCATACCTACTAGCGTGTTGGCAGATACGCAGTATTTT	NA	TRBJ2-3	TRBV2	TRBD2
CASSLAPTDRHSYEQYF	TGTGCCAGCAGCTTGGCCCCGACAGACCGTCATTCCTACGAGCAGTACTTC	NA	TRBJ2-7	TRBV7-6	NA
CASSFEGAYNSPLHF	TGTGCCAGCAGCTTTGAAGGCGCCTATAATTCACCCCTCCACTTT	NA	TRBJ1-6	TRBV5-6	NA
CASSFNMGNEQFF	TGTGCCAGCAGCTTCAACATGGGCAATGAGCAGTTCTTC	NA	TRBJ2-1	TRBV7-8	NA
CASSSGREGGEKLFF	TGCGCCAGCAGCTCGGGACGGGAGGGGGGAGAAAAACTGTTTTTT	NA	TRBJ1-4	TRBV5-1	NA
CAWNRVGGDTQYF	TGTGCCTGGAACCGGGTTGGGGGAGATACGCAGTATTTT	NA	TRBJ2-3	TRBV30	NA
CASSARGTDYGYTF	TGTGCCAGCAGCGCCCGGGGGACGGACTATGGCTACACCTTC	NA	TRBJ1-2	TRBV9	NA
CSPAKETQYF	TGCAGCCCAGCGAAAGAGACCCAGTACTTC	NA	TRBJ2-5	TRBV29-1	NA
CASSLEGQGWYEQYF	TGTGCCAGCAGCTTAGAAGGGCAGGGTTGGTACGAGCAGTACTTC	NA	TRBJ2-7	TRBV7-2	NA
CASSDRAVNTEAFF	TGTGCCAGCAGTGACAGGGCGGTGAACACTGAAGCTTTCTTT	NA	TRBJ1-1	TRBV6-1	NA
CASSPGQGADRQFF	TGCGCCAGCAGCCCCGGACAGGGGGCGGACAGGCAGTTCTTC	NA	TRBJ2-1	TRBV5-1	TRBD1
CAWVGGSSSGNTIYF	TGTGCCTGGGTGGGGGGCTCTAGCTCTGGAAACACCATATATTTT	once	TRBJ1-3	TRBV30	NA
CASSYGEAGELFF	TGTGCCAGCAGTTACGGGGAGGCCGGGGAGCTGTTTTTT	NA	TRBJ2-2	TRBV6-6	NA
CANRASYGYTF	TGTGCCAACCGGGCCAGCTATGGCTACACCTTC	NA	TRBJ1-2	TRBV21-1	NA
CASSERRGADQYF	TGTGCCAGCAGTGAAAGGCGAGGGGCAGATCAGTACTTC	NA	TRBJ2-7	TRBV2	NA
CASSFRGSSYEQYF	TGTGCCAGCAGCTTCCGCGGGAGCTCCTACGAGCAGTACTTC	NA	TRBJ2-7	TRBV7-9	TRBD2
CASSVGSSNQPQHF	TGTGCCAGCAGCGTGGGAAGTAGCAATCAGCCCCAGCATTTT	once	TRBJ1-5	TRBV11-2	NA
CASGGGTGAYNEQFF	TGCGCCAGTGGGGGGGGGACAGGGGCCTACAATGAGCAGTTCTTC	NA	TRBJ2-1	TRBV10-1	TRBD1
CASSSFPRGLNSPLHF	TGTGCCAGCAGTTCATTCCCCCGGGGCCTCAATTCACCCCTCCACTTT	NA	TRBJ1-6	TRBV27	NA
CASSARAQGPYEQYF	TGTGCCAGCAGCGCCAGGGCCCAGGGCCCCTACGAGCAGTACTTC	NA	TRBJ2-7	TRBV9	NA
CAWRGDRSDQPQHF	TGTGCCTGGAGGGGGGACAGGTCGGATCAGCCCCAGCATTTT	NA	TRBJ1-5	TRBV30	TRBD1
CASSEEGRNEQFF	TGTGCCAGCAGTGAAGAGGGGCGGAATGAGCAGTTCTTC	NA	TRBJ2-1	TRBV6-1	NA
CASSLFPDTQYF	TGTGCCAGCAGCCTTTTCCCAGATACGCAGTATTTT	NA	TRBJ2-3	TRBV11-2	NA
CASSKGGVAGEDTQYF	TGTGCCAGCAGCAAAGGGGGGGTAGCGGGAGAAGATACGCAGTATTTT	once	TRBJ2-3	TRBV21-1	NA
CASSLIHSHEQYF	TGTGCCAGCAGCTTAATTCACTCCCACGAGCAGTACTTC	NA	TRBJ2-7	TRBV7-7	NA
CASSPAGLGQETQYF	TGTGCCAGCAGTCCGGCGGGACTAGGGCAAGAGACCCAGTACTTC	NA	TRBJ2-5	TRBV7-3	TRBD2
CASSLQGIDSGYTF	TGTGCCAGCAGCCTACAGGGGATTGATAGTGGCTACACCTTC	NA	TRBJ1-2	TRBV7-9	TRBD1
CAQGRVGYGYTF	TGTGCCCAGGGCAGGGTAGGGTATGGCTACACCTTC	once	TRBJ1-2	TRBV30	NA
CASSLVTYGGGETQYF	TGTGCCAGCAGCTTGGTTACATATGGGGGTGGAGAGACCCAGTACTTC	NA	TRBJ2-5	TRBV5-4	NA
CASGQGPNQPQHF	TGTGCCAGTGGACAGGGACCCAATCAGCCCCAGCATTTT	once	TRBJ1-5	TRBV19	TRBD1
CAVRDRGYLNYGYTF	TGCGCCGTCCGGGACAGGGGGTACCTTAACTATGGCTACACCTTC	NA	TRBJ1-2	TRBV10-2	TRBD1
CASSPRTGKNTEAFF	TGTGCCAGCAGTCCTCGGACAGGGAAGAACACTGAAGCTTTCTTT	once	TRBJ1-1	TRBV27	TRBD1
CASSLTGRQETQYF	TGTGCCAGCAGCTTAACGGGGAGACAAGAGACCCAGTACTTC	few	TRBJ2-5	TRBV7-3	NA
CATRPGTYNEQFF	TGTGCCACCAGGCCCGGGACCTACAATGAGCAGTTCTTC	NA	TRBJ2-1	TRBV15	NA
CASSWDGGPNYGYTF	TGTGCCAGTAGCTGGGATGGGGGCCCCAACTATGGCTACACCTTC	once	TRBJ1-2	TRBV19	NA
CASSRGYTGAGDTQYF	TGCGCCAGCAGCCGGGGGTATACAGGGGCGGGAGATACGCAGTATTTT	NA	TRBJ2-3	TRBV5-1	NA
CASSFDREPFF	TGTGCCAGCAGCTTTGACAGGGAACCTTTCTTT	NA	TRBJ1-1	TRBV7-2	TRBD1
CASSPPGTGGTGEQYF	TGTGCCAGCTCACCACCTGGGACAGGGGGGACAGGCGAGCAGTACTTC	once	TRBJ2-7	TRBV18	TRBD1
CASSSGTSSYNEQFF	TGTGCCAGCAGCTCCGGGACTAGCTCCTACAATGAGCAGTTCTTC	NA	TRBJ2-1	TRBV5-4	TRBD2
CASSLGPAGGNTDTQYF	TGTGCCAGCAGCTTAGGTCCAGCGGGGGGTAACACAGATACGCAGTATTTT	NA	TRBJ2-3	TRBV7-2	TRBD2
CASRPDFGIDEKLFF	TGTGCCAGCAGACCCGATTTCGGCATTGATGAAAAACTGTTTTTT	few	TRBJ1-4	TRBV6-5	NA
CTSSQAPRRREGRNEQFF	TGCACCAGCAGCCAAGCGCCTCGAAGGCGGGAGGGCAGGAATGAGCAGTTCTTC	once	TRBJ2-1	TRBV1	NA
CASSRTPGLAGSIQYF	TGTGCCAGCAGTCGCACTCCGGGACTAGCGGGATCCATTCAGTACTTC	NA	TRBJ2-4	TRBV9	TRBD2
CASSLSLFDRTYEQYF	TGTGCCAGCAGCTTGTCTCTTTTCGACAGGACCTACGAGCAGTACTTC	NA	TRBJ2-7	TRBV5-5	NA
CASSLGSRRNTIYF	TGTGCCAGCAGCTTGGGATCCCGGAGAAACACCATATATTTT	NA	TRBJ1-3	TRBV5-5	NA
CASSNRQGGYEQYF	TGCGCCAGCAGCAATCGACAGGGGGGCTACGAGCAGTACTTC	NA	TRBJ2-7	TRBV4-1	TRBD1
CASSSYTRQAGDTQYF	TGTGCCAGCAGCTCCTACACCCGACAGGCCGGGGATACGCAGTATTTT	NA	TRBJ2-3	TRBV11-2	NA
CASSDRFKQGSAANQPQHF	TGTGCCAGCAGTGACCGCTTTAAACAGGGGTCGGCCGCCAATCAGCCCCAGCATTTT	NA	TRBJ1-5	TRBV6-1	TRBD1
CASTDRYTGELFF	TGTGCCAGCACCGACCGCTACACCGGGGAGCTGTTTTTT	NA	TRBJ2-2	TRBV6-5	NA
CASSTQGTYGYTF	TGTGCCAGCAGTACGCAGGGAACCTATGGCTACACCTTC	NA	TRBJ1-2	TRBV5-6	NA
CASSRTGPQGTQYF	TGTGCCAGCAGTCGAACCGGGCCCCAGGGGACCCAGTACTTC	NA	TRBJ2-5	TRBV7-3	NA
CTTYKTSGRKGETQYF	TGCACCACCTACAAGACTAGCGGGAGGAAGGGAGAGACCCAGTACTTC	NA	TRBJ2-5	TRBV1	NA